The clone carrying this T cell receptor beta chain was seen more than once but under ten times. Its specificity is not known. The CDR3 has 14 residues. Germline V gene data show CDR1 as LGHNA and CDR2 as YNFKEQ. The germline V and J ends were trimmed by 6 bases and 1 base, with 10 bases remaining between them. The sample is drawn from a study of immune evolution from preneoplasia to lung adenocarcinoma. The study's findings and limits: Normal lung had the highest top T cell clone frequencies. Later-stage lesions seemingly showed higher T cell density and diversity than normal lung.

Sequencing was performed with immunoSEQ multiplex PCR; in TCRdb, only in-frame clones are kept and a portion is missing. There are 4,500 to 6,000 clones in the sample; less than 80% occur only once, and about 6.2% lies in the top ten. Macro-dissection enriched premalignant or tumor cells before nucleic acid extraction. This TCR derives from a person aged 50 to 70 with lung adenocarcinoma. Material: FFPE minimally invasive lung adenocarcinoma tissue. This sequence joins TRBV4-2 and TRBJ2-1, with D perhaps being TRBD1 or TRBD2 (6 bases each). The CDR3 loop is CASSEGGSYNEQFF. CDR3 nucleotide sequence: TGTGCCAGCAGTGAAGGGGGGTCCTACAATGAGCAGTTCTTC.